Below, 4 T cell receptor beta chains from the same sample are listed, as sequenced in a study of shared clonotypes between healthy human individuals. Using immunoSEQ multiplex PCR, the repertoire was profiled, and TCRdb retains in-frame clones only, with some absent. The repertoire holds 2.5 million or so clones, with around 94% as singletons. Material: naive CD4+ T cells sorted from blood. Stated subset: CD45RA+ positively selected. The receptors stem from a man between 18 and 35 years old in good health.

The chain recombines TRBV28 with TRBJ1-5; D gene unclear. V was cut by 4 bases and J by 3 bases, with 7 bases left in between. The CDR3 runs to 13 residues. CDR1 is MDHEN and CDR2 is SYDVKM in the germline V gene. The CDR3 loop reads CASSSGYNQPQHF. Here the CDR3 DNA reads TGTGCCAGCAGTTCAGGATACAATCAGCCCCAGCATTTT.

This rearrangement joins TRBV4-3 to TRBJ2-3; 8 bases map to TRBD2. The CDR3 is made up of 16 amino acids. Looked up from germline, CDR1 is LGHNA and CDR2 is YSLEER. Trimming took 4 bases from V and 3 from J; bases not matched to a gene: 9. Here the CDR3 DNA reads TGCGCCAGCAGCCTTAAAGCGGGAGTTGGAACAGATACGCAGTATTTT. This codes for CASSLKAGVGTDTQYF.

CDR3 sequence reads: CASSLERGLAKNIQYF. CDR3 in DNA: TGTGCCAGCAGTCTTGAACGGGGGTTAGCCAAAAACATTCAGTACTTC. This chain connects TRBV28 to TRBJ2-4, with D possibly matching TRBD2 (6 bases). Trimming removed 5 bases from V and 0 bases from J, with 14 bases in between. The germline V gene has CDR1 MDHEN and CDR2 SYDVKM. The CDR3 is made up of 16 amino acids.

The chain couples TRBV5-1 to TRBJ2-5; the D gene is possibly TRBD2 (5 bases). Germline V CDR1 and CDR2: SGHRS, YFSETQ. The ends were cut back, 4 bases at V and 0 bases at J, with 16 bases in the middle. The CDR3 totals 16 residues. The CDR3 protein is CASSGSPHGDQETQYF. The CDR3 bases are TGCGCCAGCAGCGGGAGTCCCCATGGGGACCAAGAGACCCAGTACTTC.